This T cell receptor beta chain was observed in a study of blood T cell repertoires in COVID-19. Germline lookup yields CDR1 MNHEY and CDR2 SVGEGT. V was trimmed by 2 bases and J by 4 bases, leaving 9 bases between them. This CDR3 has 15 amino acids. In the original processing: Reference gene primer amplification in the assay estimated nucleated cell counts. Sequencing was performed with immunoSEQ multiplex PCR; in TCRdb, only in-frame clones are kept and a portion is missing. The DNA gave D and trimming, while V, J and clone size come from that table. The sample lists some 130,000 clones, more than 85% seen once, with roughly 2.9% in the top ten.

The sample was peripheral blood. This receptor was taken from a man aged 60 to 69 with active or convalescent COVID-19. The rearrangement uses TRBV6-2 or TRBV6-3 and TRBJ2-6; no firm D call. The CDR3 DNA sequence: TGTGCCAGCAGTTACGGTGGGCTCGGGGCCAACGTCCTGACTTTC. Encoded protein: CASSYGGLGANVLTF.